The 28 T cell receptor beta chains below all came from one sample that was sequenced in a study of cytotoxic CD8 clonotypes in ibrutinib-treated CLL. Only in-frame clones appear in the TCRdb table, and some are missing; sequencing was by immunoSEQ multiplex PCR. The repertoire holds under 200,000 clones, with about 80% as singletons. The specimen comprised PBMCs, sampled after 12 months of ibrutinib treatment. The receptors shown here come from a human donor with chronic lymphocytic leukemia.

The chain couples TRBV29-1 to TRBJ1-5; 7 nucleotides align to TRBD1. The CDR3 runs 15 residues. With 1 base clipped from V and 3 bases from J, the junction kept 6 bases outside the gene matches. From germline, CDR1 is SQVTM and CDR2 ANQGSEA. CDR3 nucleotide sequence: TGCAGCGTTGAAGTTGCAGGGGGTATCAATCAGCCCCAGCATTTT. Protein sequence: CSVEVAGGINQPQHF.

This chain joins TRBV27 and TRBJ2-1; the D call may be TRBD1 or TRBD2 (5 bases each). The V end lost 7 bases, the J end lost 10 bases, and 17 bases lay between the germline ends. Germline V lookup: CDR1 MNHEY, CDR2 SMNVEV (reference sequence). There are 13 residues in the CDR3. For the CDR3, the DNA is TGTGCCAGCACCCTCGCGGTAGGGACGGAGCAGTTCTTC. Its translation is CASTLAVGTEQFF.

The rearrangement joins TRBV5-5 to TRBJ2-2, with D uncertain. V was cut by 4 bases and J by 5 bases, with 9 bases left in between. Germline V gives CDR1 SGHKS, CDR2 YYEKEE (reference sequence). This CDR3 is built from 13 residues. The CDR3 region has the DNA TGTGCCAGCAGCCCGTATATTACCGGGGAGCTGTTTTTT. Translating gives CASSPYITGELFF.

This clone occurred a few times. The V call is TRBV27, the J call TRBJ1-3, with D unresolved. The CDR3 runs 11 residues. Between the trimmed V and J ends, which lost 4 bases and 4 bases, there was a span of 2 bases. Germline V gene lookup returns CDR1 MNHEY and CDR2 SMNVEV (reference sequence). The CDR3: CASSSGNTIYF. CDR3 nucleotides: TGTGCCAGCAGTTCAGGAAACACCATATATTTT.

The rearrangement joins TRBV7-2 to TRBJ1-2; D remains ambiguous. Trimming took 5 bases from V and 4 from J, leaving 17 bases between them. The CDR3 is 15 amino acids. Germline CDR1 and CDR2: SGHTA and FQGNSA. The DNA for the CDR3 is TGTGCCAGCAGCCAGATGGACCGCCCGAGCTATGGCTACACCTTC. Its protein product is CASSQMDRPSYGYTF. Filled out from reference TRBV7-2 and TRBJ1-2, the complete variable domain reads GAGVSQSPSNKVTEKGKDVELRCDPISGHTALYWYRQSLGQGLEFLIYFQGNSAPDKSGLPSDRFSAERTGGSVSTLTIQRTQQEDSAVYLCASSQMDRPSYGYTFGSGTRLTVV.

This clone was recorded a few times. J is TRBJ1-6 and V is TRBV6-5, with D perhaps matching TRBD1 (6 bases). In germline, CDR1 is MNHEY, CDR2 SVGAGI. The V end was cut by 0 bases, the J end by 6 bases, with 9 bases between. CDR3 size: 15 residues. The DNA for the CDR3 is TGTGCCAGCAGTTACTCCCCCAGGGGTAATTCACCCCTCCACTTT. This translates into CASSYSPRGNSPLHF.

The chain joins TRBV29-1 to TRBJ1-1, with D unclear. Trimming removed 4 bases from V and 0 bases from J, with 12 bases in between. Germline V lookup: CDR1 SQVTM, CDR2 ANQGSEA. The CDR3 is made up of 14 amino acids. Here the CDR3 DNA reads TGCAGCGTTGGTTCAAGGTCCATGAACACTGAAGCTTTCTTT. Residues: CSVGSRSMNTEAFF.

In DNA form, the CDR3 reads TGCGCCAGCAGCTTGGGTGGGGGCCGCACAGATACGCAGTATTTT. As protein: CASSLGGGRTDTQYF. V gene TRBV5-1 combines with J gene TRBJ2-3; tentative D call: TRBD1 (6 bases). The CDR3 sequence is 15 residues long. Trimming pared 0 bases from V and 1 base from J, leaving 9 bases between. Germline lookup yields CDR1 SGHRS and CDR2 YFSETQ.

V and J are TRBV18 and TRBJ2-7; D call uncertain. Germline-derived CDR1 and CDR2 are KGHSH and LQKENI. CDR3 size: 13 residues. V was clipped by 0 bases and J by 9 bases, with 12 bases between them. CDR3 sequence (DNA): TGTGCCAGCTCACCACCTGCCCGATGGGGGCAGTACTTC. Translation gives CASSPPARWGQYF. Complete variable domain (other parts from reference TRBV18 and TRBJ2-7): NAGVMQNPRHLVRRRGQEARLRCSPMKGHSHVYWYRQLPEEGLKFMVYLQKENIIDESGMPKERFSAEFPKEGPSILRIQQVVRGDSAAYFCASSPPARWGQYFGPGTRLTVT.

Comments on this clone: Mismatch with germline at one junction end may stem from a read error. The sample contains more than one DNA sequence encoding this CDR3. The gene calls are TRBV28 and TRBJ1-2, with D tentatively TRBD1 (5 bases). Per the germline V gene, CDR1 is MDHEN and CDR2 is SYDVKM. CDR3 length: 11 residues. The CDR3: CATRVNYGYTF. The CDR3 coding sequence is TGTGCCACCAGGGTCAACTATGGCTACACTTTC.

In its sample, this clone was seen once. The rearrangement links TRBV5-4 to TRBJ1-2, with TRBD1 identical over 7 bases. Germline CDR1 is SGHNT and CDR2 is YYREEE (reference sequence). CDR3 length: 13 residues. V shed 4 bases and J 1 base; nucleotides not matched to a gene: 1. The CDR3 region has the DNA TGTGCCAGCAGCGGACAGGTTAACTATGGCTACACCTTC. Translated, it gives CASSGQVNYGYTF.

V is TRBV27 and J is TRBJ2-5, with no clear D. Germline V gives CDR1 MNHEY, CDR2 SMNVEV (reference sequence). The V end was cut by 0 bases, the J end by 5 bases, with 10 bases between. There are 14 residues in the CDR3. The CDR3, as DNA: TGTGCCAGCAGTTTATCCCCGAACGGGGAGACCCAGTACTTC. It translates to CASSLSPNGETQYF.

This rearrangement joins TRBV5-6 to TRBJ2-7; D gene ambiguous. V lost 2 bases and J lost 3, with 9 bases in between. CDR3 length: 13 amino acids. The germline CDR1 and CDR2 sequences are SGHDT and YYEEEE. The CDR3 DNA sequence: TGTGCCAGCAGCTTTAGATCCTTCTACGAGCAGTACTTC. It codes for CASSFRSFYEQYF.

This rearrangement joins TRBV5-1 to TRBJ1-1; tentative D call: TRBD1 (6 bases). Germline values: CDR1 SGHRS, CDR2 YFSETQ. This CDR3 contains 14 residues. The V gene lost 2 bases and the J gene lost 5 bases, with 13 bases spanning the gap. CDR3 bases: TGCGCCAGCAGCTTACAGGGTTTGTCAACTGAAGCTTTCTTT. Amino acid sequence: CASSLQGLSTEAFF.

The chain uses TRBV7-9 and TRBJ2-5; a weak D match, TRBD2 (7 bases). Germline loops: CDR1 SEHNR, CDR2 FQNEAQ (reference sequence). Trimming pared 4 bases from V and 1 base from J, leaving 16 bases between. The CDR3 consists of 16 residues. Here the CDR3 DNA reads TGTGCCAGCAGCTCTTATCGGGGGGCGGGCCAAGAGACCCAGTACTTC. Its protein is CASSSYRGAGQETQYF. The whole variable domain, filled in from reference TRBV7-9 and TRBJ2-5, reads DTGVSQNPRHKITKRGQNVTFRCDPISEHNRLYWYRQTLGQGPEFLTYFQNEAQLEKSRLLSDRFSAERPKGSFSTLEIQRTEQGDSAMYLCASSSYRGAGQETQYFGPGTRLLVL.

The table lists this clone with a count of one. CDR3 nucleotides: TGTGCCAGTAGCTTTGTAGGTAGCACAGATACGCAGTATTTT. This encodes CASSFVGSTDTQYF. The chain couples TRBV19 to TRBJ2-3; no firm D call. The CDR3 is made up of 14 amino acids. Germline CDR1 reads LNHDA; CDR2 reads SQIVND (reference sequence). Deletions cut 6 bases from V and 0 bases from J, with 10 bases between.

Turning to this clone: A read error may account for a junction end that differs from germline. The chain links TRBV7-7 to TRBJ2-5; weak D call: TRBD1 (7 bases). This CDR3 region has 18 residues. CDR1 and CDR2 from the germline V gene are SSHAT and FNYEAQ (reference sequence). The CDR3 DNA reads TGTGCTAGCAGCACCAGAGTAGGGGGCCGCGCCCGGGGGGAGACCCAGTACTTC. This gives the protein CASSTRVGGRARGETQYF. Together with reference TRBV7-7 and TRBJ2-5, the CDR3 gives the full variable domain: GAGVSQSPRYKVTKRGQDVTLRCDPISSHATLYWYQQALGQGPEFLTYFNYEAQPDKSGLPSDRFSAERPEGSISTLTIQRTEQRDSAMYRCASSTRVGGRARGETQYFGPGTRLLVL.

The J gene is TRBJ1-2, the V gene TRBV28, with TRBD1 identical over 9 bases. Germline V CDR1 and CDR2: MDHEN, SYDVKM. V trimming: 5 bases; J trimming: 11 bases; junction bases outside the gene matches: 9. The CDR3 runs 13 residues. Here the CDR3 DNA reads TGTGCCAGCAGTACGGGACAGGGCGCACGGTACACCTTC. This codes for CASSTGQGARYTF.

The chain's CDR3 is CASSPGRAQYF. The CDR3 bases are TGTGCCAGCAGCCCCGGGAGGGCCCAGTACTTC. The chain has TRBV7-8 and TRBJ2-5, with 8 bases fitting TRBD2. V shed 5 bases and J 9 bases; nucleotides not matched to a gene: 2. The CDR3 runs 11 residues. From germline, CDR1 is SGHVS and CDR2 FQNEAQ. The full variable domain, rest sourced from reference TRBV7-8 and TRBJ2-5, is GAGVSQSPRYKVAKRGQDVALRCDPISGHVSLFWYQQALGQGPEFLTYFQNEAQLDKSGLPSDRFFAERPEGSVSTLKIQRTQQEDSAVYLCASSPGRAQYFGPGTRLLVL.

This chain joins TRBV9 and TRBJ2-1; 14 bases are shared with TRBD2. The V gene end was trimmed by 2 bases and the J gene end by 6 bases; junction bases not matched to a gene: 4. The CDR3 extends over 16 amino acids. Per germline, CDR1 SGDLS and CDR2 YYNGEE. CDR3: CASSVRGLAGGNEQFF. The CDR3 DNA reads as TGTGCCAGCAGCGTTCGAGGACTAGCGGGAGGCAATGAGCAGTTCTTC.

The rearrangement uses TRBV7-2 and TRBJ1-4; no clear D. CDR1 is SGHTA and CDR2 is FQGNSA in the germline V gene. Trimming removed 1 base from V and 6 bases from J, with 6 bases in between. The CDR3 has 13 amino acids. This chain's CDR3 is CASSLGPDEKLFF. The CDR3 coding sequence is TGTGCCAGCAGCTTAGGTCCGGATGAAAAACTGTTTTTT.

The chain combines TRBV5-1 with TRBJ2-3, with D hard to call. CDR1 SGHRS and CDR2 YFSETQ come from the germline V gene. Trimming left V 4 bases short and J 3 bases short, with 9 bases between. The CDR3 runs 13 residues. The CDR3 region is CASSTTRTDTQYF. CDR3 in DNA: TGCGCCAGCAGCACCACAAGGACAGATACGCAGTATTTT.

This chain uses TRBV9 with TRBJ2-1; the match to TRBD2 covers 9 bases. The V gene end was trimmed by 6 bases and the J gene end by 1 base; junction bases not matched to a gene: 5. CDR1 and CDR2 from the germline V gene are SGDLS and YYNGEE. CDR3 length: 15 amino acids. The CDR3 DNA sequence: TGTGCCAGCACCCTAAGCGGGGGGTCCTACAATGAGCAGTTCTTC. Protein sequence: CASTLSGGSYNEQFF.

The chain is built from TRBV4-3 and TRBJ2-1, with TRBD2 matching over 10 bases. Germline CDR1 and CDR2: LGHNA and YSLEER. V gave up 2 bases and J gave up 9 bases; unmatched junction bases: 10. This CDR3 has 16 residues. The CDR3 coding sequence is TGCGCCAGCAGCCAACAAACCTTAGCGGGAGGAGGTGAGCAGTTCTTC. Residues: CASSQQTLAGGGEQFF.

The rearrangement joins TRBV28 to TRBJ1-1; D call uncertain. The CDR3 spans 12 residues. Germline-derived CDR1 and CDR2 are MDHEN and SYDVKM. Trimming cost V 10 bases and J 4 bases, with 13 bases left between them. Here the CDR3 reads CATRLSATEAFF. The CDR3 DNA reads TGTGCCACCCGACTTAGCGCCACTGAAGCTTTCTTT. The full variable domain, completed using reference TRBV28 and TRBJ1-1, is DVKVTQSSRYLVKRTGEKVFLECVQDMDHENMFWYRQDPGLGLRLIYFSYDVKMKEKGDIPEGYSVSREKKERFSLILESASTNQTSMYLCATRLSATEAFFGQGTRLTVV.

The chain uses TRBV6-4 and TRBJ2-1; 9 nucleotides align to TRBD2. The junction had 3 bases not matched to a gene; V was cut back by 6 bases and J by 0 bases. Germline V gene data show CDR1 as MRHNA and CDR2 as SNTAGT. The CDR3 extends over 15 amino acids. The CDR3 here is CASSPTSGSYNEQFF. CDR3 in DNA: TGTGCCAGCAGCCCGACTAGCGGCTCCTACAATGAGCAGTTCTTC.

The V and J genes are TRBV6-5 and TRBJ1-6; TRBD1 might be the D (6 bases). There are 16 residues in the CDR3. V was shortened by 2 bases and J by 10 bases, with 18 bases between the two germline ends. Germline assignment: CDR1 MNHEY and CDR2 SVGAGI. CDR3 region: CASSYGPPGGQSPLHF. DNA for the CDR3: TGTGCCAGCAGTTACGGGCCCCCCGGGGGGCAATCACCCCTCCACTTT.

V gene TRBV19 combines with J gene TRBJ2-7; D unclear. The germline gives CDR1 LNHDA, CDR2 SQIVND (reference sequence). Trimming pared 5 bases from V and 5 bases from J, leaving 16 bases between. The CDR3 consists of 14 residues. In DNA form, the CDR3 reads TGTGCCAGTAGTCCTCCGCGTCTTTTCCACGAGCAGTACTTC. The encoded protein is CASSPPRLFHEQYF.